The TCR beta chain described here comes from a study of cytomegalovirus exposure and HLA in healthy donors. Study-level results: The authors later found most CMV-associated TCR beta chains appeared HLA-restricted. In an earlier analysis, most TCR beta V segments were productive about 87% or about 30% of the time. TCR beta chains numbering more than 150 were designated cytomegalovirus-associated.

Comments on this clone: What it binds is unknown.

The PCR contained 60 Vbeta and 13 Jbeta primers. Profiling relied on immunoSEQ multiplex PCR, and the TCRdb table lists in-frame clones only, not all of them. The sample has approximately 160,000 clones, approximately 78% seen once. This CDR3 contains 13 residues. Germline values: CDR1 MDHEN, CDR2 SYDVKM. V shed 8 bases and J shed 4 bases, with 11 bases lying between them. The rearrangement joins TRBV28 to TRBJ2-2; maybe TRBD1 (5 bases). This receptor was taken from a girl aged 2 to 10 in good health and CMV-seropositive. Sequenced material: PBMCs. The CDR3 loop reads CASVWGATGELFF. CDR3 in DNA: TGTGCCAGCGTCTGGGGCGCCACCGGGGAGCTGTTTTTT.